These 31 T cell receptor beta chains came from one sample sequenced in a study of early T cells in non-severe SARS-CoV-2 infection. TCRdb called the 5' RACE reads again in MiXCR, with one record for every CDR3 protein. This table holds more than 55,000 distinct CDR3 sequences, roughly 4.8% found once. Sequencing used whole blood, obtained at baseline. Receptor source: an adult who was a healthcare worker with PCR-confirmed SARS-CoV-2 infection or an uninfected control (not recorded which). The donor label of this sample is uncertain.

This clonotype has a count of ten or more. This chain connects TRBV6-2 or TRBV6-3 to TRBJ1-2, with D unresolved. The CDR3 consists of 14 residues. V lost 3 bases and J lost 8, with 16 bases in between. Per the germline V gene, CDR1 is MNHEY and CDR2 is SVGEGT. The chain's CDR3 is CASSYGKDPAGYTF. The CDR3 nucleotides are TGTGCCAGCAGTTATGGAAAGGACCCTGCCGGCTACACCTTC.

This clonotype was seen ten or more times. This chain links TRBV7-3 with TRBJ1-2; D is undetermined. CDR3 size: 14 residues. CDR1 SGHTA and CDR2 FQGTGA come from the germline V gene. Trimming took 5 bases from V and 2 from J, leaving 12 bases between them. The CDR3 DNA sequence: TGTGCCAGCAGCCCAGGCCCCGCCAACTATGGCTACACCTTC. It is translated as CASSPGPANYGYTF.

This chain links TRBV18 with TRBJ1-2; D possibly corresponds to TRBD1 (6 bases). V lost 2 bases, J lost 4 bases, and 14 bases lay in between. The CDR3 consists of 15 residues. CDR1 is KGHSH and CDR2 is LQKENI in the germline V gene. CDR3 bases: TGTGCCAGCTCACCAGACATTGAGACAGGCTATGGCTACACCTTC. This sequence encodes CASSPDIETGYGYTF.

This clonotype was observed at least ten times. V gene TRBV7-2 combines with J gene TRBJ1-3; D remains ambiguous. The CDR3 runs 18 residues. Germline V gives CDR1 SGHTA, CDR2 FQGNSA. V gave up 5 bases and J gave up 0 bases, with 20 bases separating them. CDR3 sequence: CASSTQGDVGRSGNTIYF. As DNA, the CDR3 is TGTGCCAGCAGCACCCAAGGAGATGTAGGGCGCTCTGGAAACACCATATATTTT.

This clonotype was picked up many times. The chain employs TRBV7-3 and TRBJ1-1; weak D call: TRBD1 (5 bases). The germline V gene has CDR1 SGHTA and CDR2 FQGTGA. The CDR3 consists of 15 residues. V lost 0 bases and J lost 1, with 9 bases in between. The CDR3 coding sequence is TGTGCCAGCAGCTTAACCCGGCAGGGGAACACTGAAGCTTTCTTT. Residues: CASSLTRQGNTEAFF.

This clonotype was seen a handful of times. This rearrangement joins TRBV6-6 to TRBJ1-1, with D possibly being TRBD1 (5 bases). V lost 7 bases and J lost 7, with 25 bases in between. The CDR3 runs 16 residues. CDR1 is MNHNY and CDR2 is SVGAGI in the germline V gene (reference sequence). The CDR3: CASIPTSGRLGGEAFF. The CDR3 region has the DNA TGTGCCAGCATCCCGACGTCGGGGCGACTGGGGGGTGAAGCTTTCTTT.

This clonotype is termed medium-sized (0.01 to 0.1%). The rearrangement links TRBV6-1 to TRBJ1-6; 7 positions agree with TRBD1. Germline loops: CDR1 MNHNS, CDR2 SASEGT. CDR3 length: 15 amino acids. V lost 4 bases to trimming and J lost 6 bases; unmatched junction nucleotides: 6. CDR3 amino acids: CASSGETGSNSPLHF. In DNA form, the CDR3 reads TGTGCCAGCAGTGGAGAGACAGGGAGTAATTCACCCCTCCACTTT.

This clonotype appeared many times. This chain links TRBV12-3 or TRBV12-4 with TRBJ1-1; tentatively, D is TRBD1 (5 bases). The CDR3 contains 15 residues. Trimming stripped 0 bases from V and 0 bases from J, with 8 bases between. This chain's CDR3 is CASSLAGRVNTEAFF. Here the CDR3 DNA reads TGTGCCAGCAGTTTAGCCGGCAGGGTGAACACTGAAGCTTTCTTT.

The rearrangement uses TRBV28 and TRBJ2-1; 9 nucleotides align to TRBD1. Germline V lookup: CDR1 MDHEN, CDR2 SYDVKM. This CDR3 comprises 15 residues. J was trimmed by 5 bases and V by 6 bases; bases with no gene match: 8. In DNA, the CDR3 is TGTGCCAGCAGGGCCGGGACAGGGTTTAACAATGAGCAGTTCTTC. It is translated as CASRAGTGFNNEQFF.

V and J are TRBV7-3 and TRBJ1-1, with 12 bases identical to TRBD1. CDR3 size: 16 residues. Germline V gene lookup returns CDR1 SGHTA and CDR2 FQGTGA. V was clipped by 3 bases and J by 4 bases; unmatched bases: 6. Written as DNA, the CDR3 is TGTGCCAGCAGCTTTGGGACAGGGGGCGCCGGCACTGAAGCTTTCTTT. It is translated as CASSFGTGGAGTEAFF.

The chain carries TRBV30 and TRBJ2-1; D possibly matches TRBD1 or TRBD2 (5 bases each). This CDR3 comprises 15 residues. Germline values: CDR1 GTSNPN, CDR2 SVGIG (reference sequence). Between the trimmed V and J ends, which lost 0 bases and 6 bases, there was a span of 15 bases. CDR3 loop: CAWSVPRDQANEQFF. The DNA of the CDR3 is TGTGCCTGGAGTGTACCCCGGGACCAAGCCAATGAGCAGTTCTTC.

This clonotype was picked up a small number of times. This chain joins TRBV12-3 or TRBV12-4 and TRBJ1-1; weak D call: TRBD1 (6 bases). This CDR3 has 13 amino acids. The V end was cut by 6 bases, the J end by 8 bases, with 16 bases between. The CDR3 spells CASSNGQIMEAFF. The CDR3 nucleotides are TGTGCCAGCAGCAACGGACAGATAATGGAAGCTTTCTTT.

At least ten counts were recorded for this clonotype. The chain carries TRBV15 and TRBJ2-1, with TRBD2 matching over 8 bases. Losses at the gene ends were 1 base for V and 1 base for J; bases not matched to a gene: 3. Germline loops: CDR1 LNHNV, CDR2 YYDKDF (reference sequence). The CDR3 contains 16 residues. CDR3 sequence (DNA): TGTGCCACCAGCAGAGTTACTAGCGGTTCCTACAATGAGCAGTTCTTC. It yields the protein CATSRVTSGSYNEQFF.

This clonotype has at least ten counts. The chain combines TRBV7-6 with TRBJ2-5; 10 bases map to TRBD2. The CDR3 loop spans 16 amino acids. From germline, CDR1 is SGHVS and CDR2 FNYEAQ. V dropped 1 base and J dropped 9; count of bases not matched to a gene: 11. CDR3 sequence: CASSLVSSGGPGSQYF. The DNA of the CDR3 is TGTGCCAGCAGCTTAGTTTCTAGCGGGGGCCCCGGGTCCCAGTACTTC.

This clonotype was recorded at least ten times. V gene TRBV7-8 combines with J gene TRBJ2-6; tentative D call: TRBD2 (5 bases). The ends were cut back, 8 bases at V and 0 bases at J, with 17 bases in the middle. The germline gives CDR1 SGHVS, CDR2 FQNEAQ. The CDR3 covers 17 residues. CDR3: CASPRGAGLSGANVLTF. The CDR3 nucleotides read TGTGCCAGCCCACGTGGTGCAGGACTCTCTGGGGCCAACGTCCTGACTTTC. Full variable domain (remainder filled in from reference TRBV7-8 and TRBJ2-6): GAGVSQSPRYKVAKRGQDVALRCDPISGHVSLFWYQQALGQGPEFLTYFQNEAQLDKSGLPSDRFFAERPEGSVSTLKIQRTQQEDSAVYLCASPRGAGLSGANVLTFGAGSRLTVL.

The CDR3, as DNA: TGCGCCAGCAGCCCGGGGGTGGCAGGACTCAATAACACCTTC. It yields the protein CASSPGVAGLNNTF. The chain combines TRBV5-1 with TRBJ1-2; possibly TRBD1 for D (5 bases). Looked up from germline, CDR1 is SGHRS and CDR2 is YFSETQ. There are 14 residues in the CDR3. V was shortened by 4 bases and J by 12 bases, with 22 bases between the two germline ends.

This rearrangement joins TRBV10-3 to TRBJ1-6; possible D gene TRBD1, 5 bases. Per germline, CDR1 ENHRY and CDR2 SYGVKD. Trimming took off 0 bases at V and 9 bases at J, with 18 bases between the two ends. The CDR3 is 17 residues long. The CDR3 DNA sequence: TGTGCCATCAGTGAGTCGGCCGGGGGACTACAGACTTCACCCCTCCACTTT. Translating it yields CAISESAGGLQTSPLHF.

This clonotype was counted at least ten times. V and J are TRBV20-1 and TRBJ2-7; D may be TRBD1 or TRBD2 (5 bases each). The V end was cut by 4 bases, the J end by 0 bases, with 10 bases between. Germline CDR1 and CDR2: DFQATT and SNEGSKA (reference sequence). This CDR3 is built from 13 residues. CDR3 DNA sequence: TGCAGTGCTATTGAGGGGAACTCCTACGAGCAGTACTTC. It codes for CSAIEGNSYEQYF.

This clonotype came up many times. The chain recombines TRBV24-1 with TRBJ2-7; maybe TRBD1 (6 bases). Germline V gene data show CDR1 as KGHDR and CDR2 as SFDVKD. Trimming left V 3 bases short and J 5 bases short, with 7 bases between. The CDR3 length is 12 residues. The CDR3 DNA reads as TGTGCCACCAGTGATAACAGGGACGAGCAGTACTTC. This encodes CATSDNRDEQYF.

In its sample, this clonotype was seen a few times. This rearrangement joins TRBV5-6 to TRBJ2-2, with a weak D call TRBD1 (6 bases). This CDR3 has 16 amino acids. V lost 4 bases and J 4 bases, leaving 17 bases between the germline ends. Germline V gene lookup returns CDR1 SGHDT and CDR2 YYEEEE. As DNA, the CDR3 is TGTGCCAGCAGCGCGTCGGGACAACTGTCCACCGGGGAGCTGTTTTTT. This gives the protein CASSASGQLSTGELFF.

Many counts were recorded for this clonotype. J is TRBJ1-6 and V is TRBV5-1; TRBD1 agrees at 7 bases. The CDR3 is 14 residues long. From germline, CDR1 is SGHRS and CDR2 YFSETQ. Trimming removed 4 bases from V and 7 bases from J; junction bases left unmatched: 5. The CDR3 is CASSRDSQNSPLHF. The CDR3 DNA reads TGCGCCAGCAGCCGGGACAGTCAAAATTCACCCCTCCACTTT.

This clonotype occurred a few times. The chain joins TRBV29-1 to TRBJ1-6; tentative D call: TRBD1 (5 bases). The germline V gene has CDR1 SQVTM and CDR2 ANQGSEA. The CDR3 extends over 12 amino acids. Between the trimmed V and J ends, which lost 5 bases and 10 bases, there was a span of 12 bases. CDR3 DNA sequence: TGCAGCGTTCGGGCGGGGGACTCACCCCTCCACTTT. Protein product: CSVRAGDSPLHF.

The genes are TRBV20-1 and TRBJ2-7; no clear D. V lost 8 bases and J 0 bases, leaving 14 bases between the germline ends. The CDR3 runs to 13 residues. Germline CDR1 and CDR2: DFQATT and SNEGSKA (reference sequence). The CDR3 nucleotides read TGCAGTACCCAGGACGCAAGCTCCTACGAGCAGTACTTC. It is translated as CSTQDASSYEQYF.

The CDR3 loop reads CASSHLAPGREGTGEQFF. The CDR3 DNA sequence: TGTGCCAGCAGCCACCTCGCCCCCGGCAGGGAAGGGACAGGTGAGCAGTTCTTC. The genes are TRBV14 and TRBJ2-1; 8 bases are a match to TRBD1. CDR1 SGHDN and CDR2 FVKESK come from the germline V gene. V lost 3 bases and J lost 9; bases outside the gene matches: 19. The CDR3 runs to 18 residues.

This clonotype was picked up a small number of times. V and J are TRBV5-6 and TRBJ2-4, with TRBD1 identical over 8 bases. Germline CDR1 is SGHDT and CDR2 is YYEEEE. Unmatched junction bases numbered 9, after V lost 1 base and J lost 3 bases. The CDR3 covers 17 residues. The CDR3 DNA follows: TGTGCCAGCAGCTTGTTAAGTCTAACAGGGGGCAAAAACATTCAGTACTTC. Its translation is CASSLLSLTGGKNIQYF.

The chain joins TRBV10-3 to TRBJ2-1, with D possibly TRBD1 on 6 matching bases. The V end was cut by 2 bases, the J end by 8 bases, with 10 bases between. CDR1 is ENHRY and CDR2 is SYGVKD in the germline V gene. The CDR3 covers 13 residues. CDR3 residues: CAISERTVHEQFF. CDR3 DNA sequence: TGTGCCATCAGTGAGCGGACAGTCCATGAGCAGTTCTTC.

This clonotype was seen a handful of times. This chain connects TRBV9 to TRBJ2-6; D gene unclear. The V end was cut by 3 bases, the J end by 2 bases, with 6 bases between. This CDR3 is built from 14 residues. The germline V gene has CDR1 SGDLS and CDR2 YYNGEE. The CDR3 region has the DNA TGTGCCAGCAGCGCTTTTACTGGGGCCAACGTCCTGACTTTC. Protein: CASSAFTGANVLTF.

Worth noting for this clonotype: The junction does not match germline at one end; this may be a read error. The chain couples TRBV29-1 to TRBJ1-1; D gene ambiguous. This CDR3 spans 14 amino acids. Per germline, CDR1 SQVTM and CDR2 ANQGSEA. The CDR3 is CSVEPQTLNTETFF. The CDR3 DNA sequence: TGCAGCGTTGAACCCCAAACCCTGAACACTGAAACTTTCTTT. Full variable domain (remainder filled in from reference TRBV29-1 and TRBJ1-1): SAVISQKPSRDICQRGTSLTIQCQVDSQVTMMFWYRQQPGQSLTLIATANQGSEATYESGFVIDKFPISRPNLTFSTLTVSNMSPEDSSIYLCSVEPQTLNTETFFGQGTRLTVV.

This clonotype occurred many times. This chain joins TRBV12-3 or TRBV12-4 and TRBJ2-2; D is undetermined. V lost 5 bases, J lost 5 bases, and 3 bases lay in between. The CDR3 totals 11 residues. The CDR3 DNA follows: TGTGCCAGCAGTACTACCGGGGAGCTGTTTTTT. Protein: CASSTTGELFF.

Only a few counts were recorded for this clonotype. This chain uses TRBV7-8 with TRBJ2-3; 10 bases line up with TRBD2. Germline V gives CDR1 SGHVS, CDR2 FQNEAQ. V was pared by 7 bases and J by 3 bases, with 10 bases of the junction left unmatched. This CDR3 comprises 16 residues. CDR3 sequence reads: CASNRVSGGATDTQYF. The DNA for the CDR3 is TGTGCCAGCAACCGAGTAAGCGGGGGGGCGACAGATACGCAGTATTTT.

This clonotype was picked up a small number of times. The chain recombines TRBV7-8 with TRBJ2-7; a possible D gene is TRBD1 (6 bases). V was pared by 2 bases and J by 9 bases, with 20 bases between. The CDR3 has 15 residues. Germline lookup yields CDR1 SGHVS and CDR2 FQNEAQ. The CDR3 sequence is CASSLRIQGNEGQYF. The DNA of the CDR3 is TGTGCCAGCAGCTTACGGATCCAGGGGAATGAAGGGCAGTACTTC.